Presented here are 6 T cell receptor beta chains from one specimen sequenced in a study of blood T cell repertoires in COVID-19. Sequencing used immunoSEQ multiplex PCR; TCRdb keeps in-frame clones, though not all of them. The sample records approximately 52,000 clones, 70% to 90% being singletons. Sequenced material: peripheral blood. The receptors shown here come from a man between 60 and 70 years old with acute or convalescent COVID-19.

The V gene is TRBV7-6, the J gene TRBJ2-3; 8 nucleotides line up with TRBD2. The germline V gene encodes CDR1 SGHVS and CDR2 FNYEAQ. V was pared by 5 bases and J by 1 base, with 14 bases of the junction left unmatched. The CDR3 runs to 18 residues. CDR3 loop: CASSPGIGREVGTDTQYF. The CDR3 coding sequence is TGTGCCAGCAGCCCAGGCATAGGGCGGGAGGTCGGCACAGATACGCAGTATTTT.

V and J are TRBV9 and TRBJ1-2; TRBD1 aligns across 7 bases. Looked up from germline, CDR1 is SGDLS and CDR2 is YYNGEE. The length of the CDR3 is 15 residues. J was trimmed by 3 bases and V by 1 base; bases with no gene match: 6. The CDR3 spells CASSVRPTGDYGYTF. CDR3 sequence (DNA): TGTGCCAGCAGCGTACGACCAACAGGGGACTATGGCTACACCTTC.

This clone has more than one count but fewer than ten. The chain joins TRBV2 to TRBJ1-2; TRBD1 is a possible D gene (5 bases). This CDR3 comprises 12 residues. With 4 bases removed from V and 2 bases from J, the gap between germline ends came to 5 bases. Per germline, CDR1 SNHLY and CDR2 FYNNEI. CDR3 bases: TGTGCCAGCAGTGCAGGGAACTATGGCTACACCTTC. Translated: CASSAGNYGYTF.

This chain links TRBV24-1 with TRBJ2-3; 8 positions match TRBD2. The CDR3 is 15 amino acids. The J segment lost 6 bases and the V segment lost 4 bases, leaving 8 bases of the junction unmatched. The germline gives CDR1 KGHDR, CDR2 SFDVKD. CDR3 in amino acids: CATSEDREGHDTQYF. The CDR3 DNA reads TGTGCCACCAGTGAAGATCGGGAGGGCCACGATACGCAGTATTTT.

The chain joins TRBV5-1 to TRBJ1-4; TRBD1 matches 7 bases. V shed 4 bases and J 4 bases; nucleotides not matched to a gene: 4. From germline, CDR1 is SGHRS and CDR2 YFSETQ. The CDR3 consists of 14 residues. Here the CDR3 DNA reads TGCGCCAGCAGCGTACAGGGGAATAATGAAAAACTGTTTTTT. Its translation: CASSVQGNNEKLFF.

This clone came up once. This chain uses TRBV11-2 with TRBJ2-7; 8 bases agree with TRBD1. The CDR3 runs 15 residues. The germline CDR1 and CDR2 sequences are SGHAT and FQNNGV. With V trimmed by 5 bases and J by 6 bases, 12 bases remained unmatched. The CDR3 protein is CASSSDRGHLLEQYF. The CDR3 bases are TGTGCCAGCAGCAGCGACAGGGGCCACCTCCTCGAGCAGTACTTC.